This T cell receptor beta chain was sequenced for a study of metastatic and nonmetastatic thyroid tumors (dated by TCRdb to the early 2020s). Concerning the study at large: Repertoires were compared across peripheral blood and tumor or nodule tissue samples from malignant and benign thyroid patients.

Overall study outcomes, separate from this receptor: TCR beta diversity was reported as significantly higher in malignant tumors than in benign nodules, in both blood and tumor samples.

The CDR3 contains 17 residues, cysteine and phenylalanine counted. This entry keeps only the CDR3 DNA: 51 bases, framed from base 1. Germline trimming amounts to 4 bases on V and 1 base on J, with 10 as the count of junction bases outside the gene matches. From a lookup of the germline V gene, CDR1 and CDR2 are MNHNS and SASEGT. No treatment had been received by any patient before thyroid surgery. Patient clinical samples collected from about 2012 to 2019 were retrospectively analysed using T-cell receptor beta sequencing. This clone showed up many times. Its antigen remains unidentified. Base qualities are not provided; no much larger clone lies one nucleotide away. Within the sample, other DNA sequences also encode this same CDR3. Libraries came from PCR. Sequencing instrument: Illumina HiSeq 4000. High-throughput sequencing was used to profile the CDR3 region of the TCR beta-chain in every patient. In the authors' own workflow: The researchers built a classifier to tell apart papillary thyroid cancer patients with distant metastasis, based on CDR3 differences among clinicopathological groups. Repertoire diversity was assessed with the Shannon index, and tumor-blood repertoire similarity with the Morisita-Horn index. Starting from the raw public reads, TCRdb applied fastp trimming at Q25, assembled clones with MiXCR and retained in-frame beta chains. None of the V and J calls come from the authors' own analysis; TCRdb made them. This sample comprises tens of thousands of clones, more than 20% of them detected only once. Jointly, the top ten make up about 6.4% of the sample.

This receptor was obtained from a female donor with papillary thyroid cancer or a benign thyroid nodule (not recorded which). Some clones in this sample may be carry-over from other donors' samples. The receptor chain draws on TRBV6-1 and TRBJ2-3; 8 bases in the middle match TRBD1. Sequenced input: tumor tissue. CDR3 reads: CASSVMRTGLGTDTQYF. The DNA sequence is TGTGCCAGCAGTGTGATGCGGACAGGGCTGGGCACAGATACGCAGTATTTT.